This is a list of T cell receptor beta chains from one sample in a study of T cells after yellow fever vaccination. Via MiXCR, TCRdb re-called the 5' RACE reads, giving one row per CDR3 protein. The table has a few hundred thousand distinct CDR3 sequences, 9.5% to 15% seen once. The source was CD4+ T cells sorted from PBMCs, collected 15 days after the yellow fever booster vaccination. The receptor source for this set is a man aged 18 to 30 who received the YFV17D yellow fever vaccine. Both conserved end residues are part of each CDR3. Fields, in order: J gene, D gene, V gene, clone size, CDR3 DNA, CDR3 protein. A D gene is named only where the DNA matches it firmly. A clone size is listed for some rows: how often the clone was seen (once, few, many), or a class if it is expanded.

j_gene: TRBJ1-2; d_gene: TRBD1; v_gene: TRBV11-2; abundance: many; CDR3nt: TGTGCCAGCAGCTTAGGCGCAGGGGGCAATGGCTACACCTTC; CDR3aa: CASSLGAGGNGYTF
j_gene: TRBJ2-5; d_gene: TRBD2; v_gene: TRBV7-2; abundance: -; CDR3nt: TGTGCCAGCAGCTTAGGGGTAGCGGGGTACCTTGAGACCCAGTACTTC; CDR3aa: CASSLGVAGYLETQYF
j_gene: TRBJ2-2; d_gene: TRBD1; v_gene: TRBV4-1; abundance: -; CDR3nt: TGCGCCAGCAGCCAAGCGGGCAGGGGGCGAACCGGGGAGCTGTTTTTT; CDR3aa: CASSQAGRGRTGELFF
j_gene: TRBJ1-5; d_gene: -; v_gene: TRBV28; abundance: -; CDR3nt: TGTGCCAGCAGCCCGGGGGGGAGCAGGCCCCAGCATTTT; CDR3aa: CASSPGGSRPQHF
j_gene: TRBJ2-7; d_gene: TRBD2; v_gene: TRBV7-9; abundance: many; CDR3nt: TGTGCCAGCAGCGCCCCAGCGGGGGTCGGCGAGCAGTACTTC; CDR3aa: CASSAPAGVGEQYF
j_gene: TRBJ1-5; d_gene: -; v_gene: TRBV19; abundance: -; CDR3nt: TGTGCCAGTAGTGCCCCGGGTCACAATCAGCCCCAGCATTTT; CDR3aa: CASSAPGHNQPQHF
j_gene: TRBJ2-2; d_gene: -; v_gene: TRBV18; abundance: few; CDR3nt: TGTGCCAGCTCACCAGACCAGTCCGGGGAGCTGTTTTTT; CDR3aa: CASSPDQSGELFF
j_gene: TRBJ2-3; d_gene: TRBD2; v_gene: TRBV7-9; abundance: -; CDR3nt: TGTGCCAGCAGCGGCGGGACTAGCGGCCATACGCAGTATTTT; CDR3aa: CASSGGTSGHTQYF
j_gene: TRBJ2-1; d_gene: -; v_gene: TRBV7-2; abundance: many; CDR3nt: TGTGCCAGCAGCGGATACTCCAATGAGCAGTTCTTC; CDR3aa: CASSGYSNEQFF
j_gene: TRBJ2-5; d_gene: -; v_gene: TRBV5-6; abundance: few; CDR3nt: TGTGCCAGCAGCTCAACGCGGGGAGGATTCAAAGAGACCCAGTACTTC; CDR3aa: CASSSTRGGFKETQYF
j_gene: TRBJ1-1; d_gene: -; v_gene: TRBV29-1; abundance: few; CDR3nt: TGCAGCGTTGATAAGGACACTGAAGCTTTCTTT; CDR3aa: CSVDKDTEAFF
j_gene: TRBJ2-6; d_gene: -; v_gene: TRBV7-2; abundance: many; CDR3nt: TGTGCCAGCAGCTTATTCGGGACTGGGGCCAACGTCCTGACTTTC; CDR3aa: CASSLFGTGANVLTF
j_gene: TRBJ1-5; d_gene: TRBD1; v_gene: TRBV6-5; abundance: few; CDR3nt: TGTGCCAGCACCGCCAGAGCAGGGGGTAGCAATCAGCCCCAGCATTTT; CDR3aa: CASTARAGGSNQPQHF
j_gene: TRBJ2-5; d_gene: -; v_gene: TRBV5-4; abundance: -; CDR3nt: TGTGCCAGCACCGAAGACAGGCAGACCCAGTACTTC; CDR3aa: CASTEDRQTQYF
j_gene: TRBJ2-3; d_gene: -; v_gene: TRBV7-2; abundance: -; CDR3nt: TGTGCCAGCAGCAGACAGGGAGGCTTACAAGTTACGCAGTATTTT; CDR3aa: CASSRQGGLQVTQYF
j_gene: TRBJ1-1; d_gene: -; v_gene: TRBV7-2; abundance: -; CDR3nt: TGTGCCAGCAGCTTTTTGGGAGTGAGGGCTCCGAACACTGAAGCTTTCTTT; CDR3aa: CASSFLGVRAPNTEAFF
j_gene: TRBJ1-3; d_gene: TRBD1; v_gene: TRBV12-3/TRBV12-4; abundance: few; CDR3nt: TGTGCCAGCAACCGGGACAGGGCGCAGGGAAACACCATATATTTT; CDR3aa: CASNRDRAQGNTIYF
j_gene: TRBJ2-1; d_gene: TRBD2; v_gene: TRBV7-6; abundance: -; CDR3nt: TGTGCCAGCAGCCACAGCGGGGGGGCGAGTAATGAGCAGTTCTTC; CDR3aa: CASSHSGGASNEQFF
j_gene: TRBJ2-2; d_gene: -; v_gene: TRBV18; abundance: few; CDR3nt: TGTGCCAGCTCACCACGGGCCAACACCGGGGAGCTGTTTTTT; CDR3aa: CASSPRANTGELFF
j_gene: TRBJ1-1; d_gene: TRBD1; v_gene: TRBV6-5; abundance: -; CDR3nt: TGTGCCAGCAGTTACCAGACAGGGGGACTTACTGAAGCTTTCTTT; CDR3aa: CASSYQTGGLTEAFF
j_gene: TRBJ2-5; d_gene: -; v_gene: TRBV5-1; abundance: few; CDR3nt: TGCGCCAGCAGCTTGACGACTCAGCGAGGGGGGGAGACCCAGTACTTC; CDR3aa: CASSLTTQRGGETQYF
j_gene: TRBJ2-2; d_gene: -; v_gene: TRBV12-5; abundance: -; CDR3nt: TGTGCTAGTGGTTTGGGACGGCCGAACACCGGGGAGCTGTTTTTT; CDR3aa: CASGLGRPNTGELFF
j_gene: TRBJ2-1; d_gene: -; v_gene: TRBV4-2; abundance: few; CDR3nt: TGTGCCAGCAGCCAAAACCTCGGGGGCCGGGGGAGCAATGAGCAGTTCTTC; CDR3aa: CASSQNLGGRGSNEQFF
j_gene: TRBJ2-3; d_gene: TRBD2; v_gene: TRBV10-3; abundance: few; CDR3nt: TGTGCCATCAGTGAGGGACTAGCGGACACAACTAGCACAGATACGCAGTATTTT; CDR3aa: CAISEGLADTTSTDTQYF
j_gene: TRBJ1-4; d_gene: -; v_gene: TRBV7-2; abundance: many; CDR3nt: TGTGCCAGCAGCTTAGATCAGGGGAATAATGAAAAACTGTTTTTT; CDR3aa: CASSLDQGNNEKLFF
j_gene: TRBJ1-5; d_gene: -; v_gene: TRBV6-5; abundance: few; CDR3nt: TGTGCCAGCAGTTCCGGGGACCGCATTCAGCCCCAGCATTTT; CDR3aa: CASSSGDRIQPQHF
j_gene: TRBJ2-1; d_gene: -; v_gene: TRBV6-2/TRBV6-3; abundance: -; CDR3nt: TGTGCCAGCACCCCATACGGTAGGGGGGGGTATTATGAGCAGTTCTTC; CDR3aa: CASTPYGRGGYYEQFF
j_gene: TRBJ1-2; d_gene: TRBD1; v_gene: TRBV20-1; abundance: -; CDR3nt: TGCAGTGCAGAAGACAGGGGAACTGATGGCTACACCTTC; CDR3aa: CSAEDRGTDGYTF
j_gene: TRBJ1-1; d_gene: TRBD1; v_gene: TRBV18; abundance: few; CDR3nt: TGTGCCAGCTCACCACCAGGGACAGGGGAAACTGAAGCTTTCTTT; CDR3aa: CASSPPGTGETEAFF
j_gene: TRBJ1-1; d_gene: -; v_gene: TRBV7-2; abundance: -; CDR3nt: TGTGCCAGCAAGCTGACTCTAGGCCTTGAAGCTTCCTTT; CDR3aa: CASKLTLGLEASF
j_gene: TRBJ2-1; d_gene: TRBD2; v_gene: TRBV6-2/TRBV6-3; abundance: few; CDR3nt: TGTGCCAGCAGAAAGGGACTAGCTTACAATGAGCAGTTCTTC; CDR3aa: CASRKGLAYNEQFF
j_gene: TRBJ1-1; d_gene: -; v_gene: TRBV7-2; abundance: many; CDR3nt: TGTGCCAGCAGCTTACGAATGAACACTGAAGCTTTCTTT; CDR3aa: CASSLRMNTEAFF
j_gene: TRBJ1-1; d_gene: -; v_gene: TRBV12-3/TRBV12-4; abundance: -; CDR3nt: TGTGCCAGCAGTTTGCCGGTGAACACTGAAGCTTTCTTT; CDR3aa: CASSLPVNTEAFF
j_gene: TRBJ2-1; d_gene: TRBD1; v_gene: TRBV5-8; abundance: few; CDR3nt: TGTGCCAGCAGCCCGTGGACAGGGCGTATATCCTACAATGAGCAGTTCTTC; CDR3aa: CASSPWTGRISYNEQFF
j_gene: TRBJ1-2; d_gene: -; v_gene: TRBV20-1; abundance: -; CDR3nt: TGCAGTGCTAGAGATCCGGTTGAGAATGGCTACACCTTC; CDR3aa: CSARDPVENGYTF
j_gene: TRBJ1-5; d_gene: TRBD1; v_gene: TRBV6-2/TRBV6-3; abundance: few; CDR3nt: TGTGCCAGCAGCCCTCGACAGGGGGCGAATCAGCCCCAGCATTTT; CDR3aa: CASSPRQGANQPQHF
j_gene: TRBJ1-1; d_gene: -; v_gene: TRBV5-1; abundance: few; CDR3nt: TGCGCCAGCAGCTTGGAGACCCCTCGGGCGAACACTGAAGCTTTCTTT; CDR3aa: CASSLETPRANTEAFF
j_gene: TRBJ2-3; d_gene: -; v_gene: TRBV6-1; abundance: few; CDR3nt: TGTGCCAGCAGTGCGAGCCTAGTTACGCAGTATTTT; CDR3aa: CASSASLVTQYF
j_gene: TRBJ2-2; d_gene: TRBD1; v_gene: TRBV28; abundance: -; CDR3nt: TGTGCCAGCATCACTAACAGGGGGCGCATCACCGGGGAGCTGTTTTTT; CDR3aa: CASITNRGRITGELFF
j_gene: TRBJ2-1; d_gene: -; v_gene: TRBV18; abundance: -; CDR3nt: TGTGCCAGCTCGCTACAGGGAGGGCTCAATGAGCAGTTCTTC; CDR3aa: CASSLQGGLNEQFF
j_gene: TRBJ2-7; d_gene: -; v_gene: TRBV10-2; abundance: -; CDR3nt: TGCGCCGCAAAGGGAAGGGTGTACGAGCAGTACTTC; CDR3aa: CAAKGRVYEQYF
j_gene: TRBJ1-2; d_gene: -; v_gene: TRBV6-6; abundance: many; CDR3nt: TGTGCCAGCAAACCTGGGGCATCCAAGCGAGGCTACACCTTC; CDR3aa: CASKPGASKRGYTF
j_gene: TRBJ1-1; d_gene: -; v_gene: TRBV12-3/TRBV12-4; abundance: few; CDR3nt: TGTGCCAGCAGTTTAGCCGAGGGCGCTGAAGCTTTCTTT; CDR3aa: CASSLAEGAEAFF
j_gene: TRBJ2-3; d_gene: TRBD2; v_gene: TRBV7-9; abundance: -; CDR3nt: TGTGCCAGCAGCCTTCGGACTAGCCCCTTGAGTGGTACGCAGTATTTT; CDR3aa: CASSLRTSPLSGTQYF
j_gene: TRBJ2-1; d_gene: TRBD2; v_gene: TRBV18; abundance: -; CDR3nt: TGTGCCAGCTCGCCCCAGAGCGGGGTCTACAATGAGCAGTTCTTC; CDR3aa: CASSPQSGVYNEQFF
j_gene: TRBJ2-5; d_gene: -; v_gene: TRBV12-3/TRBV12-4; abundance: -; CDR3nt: TGTGCCAGCAGTTTAGGTGGGGAGTCAGAGACCCAGTACTTC; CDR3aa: CASSLGGESETQYF
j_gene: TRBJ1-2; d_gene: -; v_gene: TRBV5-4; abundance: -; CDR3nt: TGTGCCAGCAGCTCCCTCGGCGGAGGGACCTATGGCTACACCTTC; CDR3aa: CASSSLGGGTYGYTF
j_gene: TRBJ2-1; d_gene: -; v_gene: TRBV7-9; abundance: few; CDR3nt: TGTGCCGGCGAGAATGAGCAGTTCTTC; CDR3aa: CAGENEQFF
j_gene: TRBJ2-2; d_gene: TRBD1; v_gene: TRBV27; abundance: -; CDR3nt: TGTGCCAGATCCGGGACAGGGGGCACCGGGGAGCTGTTTTTT; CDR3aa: CARSGTGGTGELFF
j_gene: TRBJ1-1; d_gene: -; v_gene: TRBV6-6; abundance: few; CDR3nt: TGTGCCAGCAGCGCCGGGACTACATACACTGAAGCTTTCTTT; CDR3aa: CASSAGTTYTEAFF
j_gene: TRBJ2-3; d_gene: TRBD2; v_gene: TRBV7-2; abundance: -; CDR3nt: TGTGCCAGCAGCTTAGAATCTAGCGGGGGCGATACGCAGTATTTT; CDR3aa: CASSLESSGGDTQYF
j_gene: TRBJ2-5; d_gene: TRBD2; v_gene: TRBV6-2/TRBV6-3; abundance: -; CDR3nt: TGTGCCAGCAGGAGGACTAGGCCGGGGATAGAGACCCAGTACTTC; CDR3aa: CASRRTRPGIETQYF
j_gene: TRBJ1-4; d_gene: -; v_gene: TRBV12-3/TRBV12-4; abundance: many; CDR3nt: TGTGCCAGCAGCGGGGGGAGCAGTGATGAAAAACTGTTTTTT; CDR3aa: CASSGGSSDEKLFF
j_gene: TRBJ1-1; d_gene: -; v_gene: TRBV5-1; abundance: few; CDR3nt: TGCGCCAGCAGCTTTAGGGAGTGGGGACTTCGGGGAACTGAAGCTTTCTTT; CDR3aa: CASSFREWGLRGTEAFF
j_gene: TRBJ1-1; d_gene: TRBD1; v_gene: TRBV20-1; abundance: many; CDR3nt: TGCAGTGCTGTGGGACAGGCACGAACTGAAGCTTTCTTT; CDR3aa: CSAVGQARTEAFF
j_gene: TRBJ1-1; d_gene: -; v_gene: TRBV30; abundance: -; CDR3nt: TGTGCCTGGAGTGTAGTCTCGAACACTGAAGCTTTCTTT; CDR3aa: CAWSVVSNTEAFF
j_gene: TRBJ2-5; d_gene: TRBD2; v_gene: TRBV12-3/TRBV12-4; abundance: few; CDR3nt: TGTGCCAGCAGTTTAGTCTGGGCGGGGGGGAACTTGGAGACCCAGTACTTC; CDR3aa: CASSLVWAGGNLETQYF